Here is one TCR beta chain with its context. This specimen belongs to a study of blood T cell repertoires in COVID-19. Study-level information: The United States, Italy and Spain supplied acute and convalescent COVID-19 samples. In each case, the material was cDNA or gDNA derived from T cells, B-cell-depleted T cells, or PBMCs.

Original methodology: It was from reference gene primer amplification that nucleated cell counts were estimated. Data came from immunoSEQ multiplex PCR; TCRdb stores just in-frame clones and leaves some out. The V and J calls and clone size come from that table; D and trimming were worked out from the DNA. This sample has about 240,000 clones, with approximately 91% found just once. V was trimmed by 1 base and J by 5 bases, leaving 15 bases between them. CDR1 SGHNT and CDR2 YYREEE come from the germline V gene (reference sequence). The CDR3 has 15 residues. Sequenced input: peripheral blood. This receptor was obtained from a woman aged 25 to 39 with acute or convalescent COVID-19. The chain carries TRBV5-4 and TRBJ2-5; D possibly corresponds to TRBD1 (6 bases). CDR3 sequence (DNA): TGTGCCAGCAGCTTGCAAGGGCCTCAGGGGGAGACCCAGTACTTC. Translation gives CASSLQGPQGETQYF.